What follows are 24 T cell receptor beta chains derived from one specimen sequenced in a study of blood T cell repertoires in COVID-19. Profiling relied on immunoSEQ multiplex PCR, and the TCRdb table lists in-frame clones only, not all of them. Among fewer than 250,000 clones listed, around 80% were seen once. Sequencing was done on a sample of PBMCs or T cells enriched from blood (not recorded which). The origin of the receptors is a woman aged 50 to 60 with acute COVID-19.

This clone was found many times. Other nucleotide sequences in the sample specify the same CDR3. V usage is TRBV6-5 and J usage is TRBJ1-1, with no clear D. Trimming stripped 5 bases from V and 0 bases from J, with 4 bases between. There are 12 residues in the CDR3. Germline CDR1 MNHEY, CDR2 SVGAGI. In DNA, the CDR3 is TGTGCCAGCAGTCAAATGAACACTGAAGCTTTCTTT. Its protein product is CASSQMNTEAFF.

The table lists this clone with a few counts. This chain connects TRBV6-4 to TRBJ1-3; D remains unclear. Trimming stripped 4 bases from V and 4 bases from J, with 11 bases between. Germline CDR1 and CDR2: MRHNA and SNTAGT. This CDR3 contains 14 residues. The CDR3 DNA reads as TGTGCCAGCAGTGTCTCGGCGGGGGGAAACACCATATATTTT. This gives the protein CASSVSAGGNTIYF.

In DNA, the CDR3 is TGTGTAATCTCGAGCTCCTATAATTCACCCCTCCACTTT. Translating gives CVISSSYNSPLHF. This chain joins TRBV15 and TRBJ1-6; D gene unclear. This CDR3 contains 13 residues. Germline V gene data show CDR1 as LNHNV and CDR2 as YYDKDF (reference sequence).

The table lists this clone with a few counts. This sequence joins TRBV6-5 and TRBJ1-1; D uncertain. V was shortened by 0 bases and J by 3 bases, with 8 bases between the two germline ends. Germline V gene sequence: CDR1 MNHEY, CDR2 SVGAGI. The CDR3 covers 14 residues. The CDR3 is CASSYSWQDTEAFF. The CDR3 nucleotides read TGTGCCAGCAGTTACTCGTGGCAGGACACTGAAGCTTTCTTT.

This chain links TRBV6-5 with TRBJ1-6, with 8 nucleotides matching TRBD1. Germline CDR1 reads MNHEY; CDR2 reads SVGAGI. After removal of 2 bases from V and 6 bases from J, the junction contained 3 bases not matched to a gene. The CDR3 runs 15 residues. The CDR3 coding sequence is TGTGCCAGCAGTTACCGGGACAGGACTAATTCACCCCTCCACTTT. Translation: CASSYRDRTNSPLHF.

This clone occurred a few times. The chain joins TRBV4-3 to TRBJ2-4; D unresolved. This CDR3 is 13 amino acids long. With 1 base removed from V and 9 bases from J, the gap between germline ends came to 10 bases. Looked up from germline, CDR1 is LGHNA and CDR2 is YSLEER. The CDR3 loop is CASSQVRSSIQYF. CDR3 sequence (DNA): TGCGCCAGCAGCCAAGTTCGAAGCTCCATTCAGTACTTC.

The rearrangement joins TRBV10-3 to TRBJ1-5, with TRBD1 as a possible D gene (5 bases). There are 15 residues in the CDR3. The germline V gene encodes CDR1 ENHRY and CDR2 SYGVKD. V was clipped by 3 bases and J by 9 bases, with 18 bases between them. The CDR3 bases are TGTGCCATCAGTGATGACAGAGTCTTATATCCGCCCCAGCATTTT. The encoded protein is CAISDDRVLYPPQHF.

The chain employs TRBV7-2 and TRBJ1-1; D unclear. CDR1 SGHTA and CDR2 FQGNSA come from the germline V gene. V was clipped by 6 bases and J by 1 base, with 12 bases between them. The CDR3 is 14 residues long. The CDR3 DNA sequence: TGTGCCAGCAGTCCTGCCGGAGCGAACACTGAAGCTTTCTTT. Translation: CASSPAGANTEAFF.

This chain uses TRBV5-6 with TRBJ2-1; perhaps TRBD1 as D (6 bases). Germline values: CDR1 SGHDT, CDR2 YYEEEE. V lost 4 bases and J 8 bases, leaving 22 bases between the germline ends. CDR3 length: 16 amino acids. The CDR3: CASSQAGGGDWYEQFF. The CDR3 region has the DNA TGTGCCAGCAGCCAGGCCGGTGGGGGCGATTGGTATGAGCAGTTCTTC.

V usage is TRBV11-2 and J usage is TRBJ2-5, with D unclear. This CDR3 has 12 amino acids. V was cut by 1 base and J by 6 bases, with 6 bases left in between. Germline CDR1 reads SGHAT; CDR2 reads FQNNGV. The CDR3 coding sequence is TGTGCCAGCAGCTTAGGAGAGCAGACCCAGTACTTC. This encodes CASSLGEQTQYF.

The rearrangement uses TRBV10-2 and TRBJ1-1; TRBD1 is a possible D gene (5 bases). The CDR3 has 14 amino acids. Germline values: CDR1 WSHSY, CDR2 SAAADI. V lost 6 bases and J 5 bases, leaving 16 bases between the germline ends. This CDR3 reads CASSPSGGGTEAFF. In nucleotides, the CDR3 is TGCGCCAGCAGCCCAAGCGGGGGAGGGACTGAAGCTTTCTTT.

This clone was observed a few times. The chain is built from TRBV3-1 (or the pseudogene TRBV3-2) and TRBJ1-2; D possibly corresponds to TRBD1 (5 bases). The CDR3 runs to 16 residues. Trimming took off 1 base at V and 2 bases at J, with 14 bases between the two ends. CDR1 is LGHDT, CDR2 YNNKEL, per germline (reference sequence). CDR3: CASSQVYGGVNYGYTF. The CDR3 region has the DNA TGTGCCAGCAGCCAAGTGTACGGGGGGGTCAACTATGGCTACACCTTC.

The CDR3 region is CASSLGRGNEQFF. The CDR3 nucleotides read TGTGCCAGCAGCTTGGGGAGAGGCAATGAGCAGTTCTTC. The chain employs TRBV5-6 and TRBJ2-1; no firm D call. The ends were cut back, 0 bases at V and 6 bases at J, with 7 bases in the middle. Germline V gene data show CDR1 as SGHDT and CDR2 as YYEEEE. This CDR3 comprises 13 residues.

This clone was detected only a few times. The CDR3 coding sequence is TGTGCCAGCAGCAACCGGGACACCATTAATTCACCCCTCCACTTT. Residues: CASSNRDTINSPLHF. The chain employs TRBV13 and TRBJ1-6, with D possibly TRBD1 on 6 matching bases. Germline lookup yields CDR1 PRHDT and CDR2 FYEKMQ (reference sequence). Trimming removed 5 bases from V and 6 bases from J, with 14 bases in between. This CDR3 has 15 residues.

This CDR3 is CASSSTGGDEKLFF. DNA for the CDR3: TGTGCCAGCAGCTCCACAGGGGGCGATGAAAAACTGTTTTTT. The chain carries TRBV7-9 and TRBJ1-4, with 9 bases aligning to TRBD1. V trimming: 4 bases; J trimming: 6 bases; junction bases outside the gene matches: 3. This CDR3 is 14 amino acids long. CDR1 SEHNR and CDR2 FQNEAQ come from the germline V gene (reference sequence).

Note on this clone: This sample also contains other DNA sequences that code for the same CDR3. This chain links TRBV28 with TRBJ1-5; TRBD1 is a possible D gene (5 bases). There are 15 residues in the CDR3. V was cut by 5 bases and J by 2 bases, with 13 bases left in between. Germline values: CDR1 MDHEN, CDR2 SYDVKM. The CDR3: CASSPGSTGNQPQHF. The CDR3 region has the DNA TGTGCCAGCAGTCCAGGGTCTACGGGCAATCAGCCCCAGCATTTT.

The V call is TRBV3-1 (or the pseudogene TRBV3-2), the J call TRBJ1-2; 8 positions match TRBD1. The ends lost 1 base at V and 5 bases at J; junction bases unmatched: 6. The CDR3 totals 15 residues. Germline V gene sequence: CDR1 LGHDT, CDR2 YNNKEL (reference sequence). The CDR3 DNA is TGTGCCAGCAGCCAAGGGACAGGGCGGGGATATGGCTACACCTTC. Amino acid sequence: CASSQGTGRGYGYTF.

This sequence joins TRBV28 and TRBJ2-3; 7 nucleotides match TRBD1. V shed 10 bases, J shed 6 bases, and the junction held 13 bases outside the gene matches. CDR1 MDHEN and CDR2 SYDVKM come from the germline V gene. The CDR3 covers 14 residues. The chain's CDR3 is CAIEGAVDADTQYF. In DNA, the CDR3 is TGTGCCATCGAGGGGGCAGTTGACGCGGATACGCAGTATTTT.

On this clone: Compared with germline, one end of the junction differs, possibly owing to a read error. This chain connects TRBV5-1 to TRBJ1-6, with 8 bases aligning to TRBD1. Germline CDR1 and CDR2: SGHRS and YFSETQ. The CDR3 contains 16 residues. CDR3 DNA: TGCGCTAGCAGCTTGGTCGGACAGGGAGATAATTCACCCCTCCACTTT. This sequence encodes CASSLVGQGDNSPLHF.

The V and J genes are TRBV27 and TRBJ2-2, with D perhaps matching TRBD1 (6 bases). The CDR3 is made up of 15 amino acids. Trimming removed 2 bases at V and 1 base at J, with 8 bases between. CDR1 is MNHEY and CDR2 is SMNVEV in the germline V gene (reference sequence). For the CDR3, the DNA is TGTGCCAGCAGTTTACAGGGACAGAACACCGGGGAGCTGTTTTTT. Residues: CASSLQGQNTGELFF.

The rearrangement uses TRBV4-1 and TRBJ2-3; 10 bases line up with TRBD2. Looked up from germline, CDR1 is MGHRA and CDR2 is YSYEKL. Trimming removed 1 base from V and 5 bases from J; junction bases left unmatched: 9. The CDR3 runs to 17 residues. CDR3 loop: CASSQVGAGGRQDTQYF. CDR3 bases: TGCGCCAGCAGCCAAGTAGGAGCGGGGGGGCGACAAGATACGCAGTATTTT.

The sample holds a few counts of this clone. The rearrangement uses TRBV18 and TRBJ1-2; TRBD1 matches 7 bases. Germline lookup yields CDR1 KGHSH and CDR2 LQKENI. The J segment lost 5 bases and the V segment lost 3 bases, leaving 9 bases of the junction unmatched. The CDR3 has 15 amino acids. The CDR3 DNA sequence: TGTGCCAGCTCACCTGACACGGGGACAGCTTATGGCTACACCTTC. Translation: CASSPDTGTAYGYTF.

The chain links TRBV28 to TRBJ1-5, with 8 bases fitting TRBD1. The CDR3 covers 14 residues. V gave up 3 bases and J gave up 11 bases; unmatched junction bases: 9. CDR1 is MDHEN and CDR2 is SYDVKM in the germline V gene. CDR3 bases: TGTGCCAGCAGTTTCGCAGGGGGCAGTGGGGCCCAGCATTTT. Translation: CASSFAGGSGAQHF.

This sequence joins TRBV7-9 and TRBJ1-1; the match to TRBD1 covers 7 bases. The CDR3 runs to 15 residues. After removal of 5 bases from V and 8 bases from J, the junction contained 14 bases not matched to a gene. Germline CDR1 is SEHNR and CDR2 is FQNEAQ (reference sequence). CDR3 in amino acids: CASSNRDRGAQEAFF. The CDR3 nucleotides read TGTGCCAGCAGCAACCGGGACAGAGGCGCGCAGGAAGCTTTCTTT.